These 3 T cell receptor beta chains were all obtained from the same sample, sequenced in a study of blood T cell repertoires in COVID-19. Assay used: immunoSEQ multiplex PCR; TCRdb lists only in-frame clones, some missing. The sample gives over 200,000 clones, 90% of which show up once; more than 12% is in the top ten. Sequenced sample: PBMCs or T cells enriched from blood (not recorded which). The origin of the receptors is a man aged 25-45 years who had been exposed to COVID-19.

The genes are TRBV5-4 and TRBJ1-6; D is possibly TRBD1 (6 bases). CDR3 length equals 14 residues. Trimming removed 3 bases at V and 10 bases at J, with 14 bases between. Germline loops: CDR1 SGHNT, CDR2 YYREEE (reference sequence). CDR3 DNA: TGTGCCAGCAGCTCCGGAGCAGGGGACTCACCCCTCCACTTT. Its protein is CASSSGAGDSPLHF.

This sequence joins TRBV7-6 and TRBJ2-1; D may be TRBD2 (5 bases). CDR1 and CDR2 (germline): SGHVS, FNYEAQ. This CDR3 is built from 16 residues. The V end was cut by 0 bases, the J end by 3 bases, with 12 bases between. CDR3 DNA sequence: TGTGCCAGCAGCTTAGCGGACCGGGGAGTCTACAATGAGCAGTTCTTC. Translating it yields CASSLADRGVYNEQFF.

This clone was seen a handful of times. This chain connects TRBV18 to TRBJ2-1; 9 bases fit TRBD1. Looked up from germline, CDR1 is KGHSH and CDR2 is LQKENI. V lost 8 bases, J lost 4 bases, and 6 bases stayed unmatched. The CDR3 spans 14 residues. CDR3 sequence reads: CASTDRGEYNEQFF. The CDR3 DNA reads TGTGCCAGCACCGACAGGGGGGAGTACAATGAGCAGTTCTTC.